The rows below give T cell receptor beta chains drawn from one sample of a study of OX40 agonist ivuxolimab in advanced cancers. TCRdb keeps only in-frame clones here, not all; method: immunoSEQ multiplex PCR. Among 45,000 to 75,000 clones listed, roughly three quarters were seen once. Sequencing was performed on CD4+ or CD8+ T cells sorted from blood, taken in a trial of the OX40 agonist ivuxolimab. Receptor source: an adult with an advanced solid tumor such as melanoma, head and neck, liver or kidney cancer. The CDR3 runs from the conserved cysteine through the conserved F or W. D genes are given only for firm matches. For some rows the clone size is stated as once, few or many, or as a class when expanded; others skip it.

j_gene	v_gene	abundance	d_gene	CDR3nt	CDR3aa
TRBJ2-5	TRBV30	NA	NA	TGTGCCTGGAGTTCTGGGGGGCCCCAAGAGACCCAGTACTTC	CAWSSGGPQETQYF
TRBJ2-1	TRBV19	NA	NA	TGTGCCAGTAGTGGTTGGACCAACAATGAGCAGTTCTTC	CASSGWTNNEQFF
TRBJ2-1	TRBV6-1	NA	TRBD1	TGTGCCAGCAGTTTCGGGACAGGTTACAATGAGCAGTTCTTC	CASSFGTGYNEQFF
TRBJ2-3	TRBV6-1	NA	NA	TGTGCCAGCAGTGAAATGGCCAGCACAGATACGCAGTATTTT	CASSEMASTDTQYF
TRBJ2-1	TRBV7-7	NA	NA	TGTGCTAGCAGCCAAGGACCGACAGACTGGAATGAGCAGTTCTTC	CASSQGPTDWNEQFF
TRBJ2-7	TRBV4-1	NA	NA	TGCGCCAGCAGCCAGTTTGATGGGGGCGGGGTGGACGAGCAGTACTTC	CASSQFDGGGVDEQYF
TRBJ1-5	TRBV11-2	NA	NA	TGTGCCAGCAGCTTAGAAGTGGTGGGGAATCAGCCCCAGCATTTT	CASSLEVVGNQPQHF
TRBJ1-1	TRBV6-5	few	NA	TGTGCCAGCAGCTCTACCTCACAGAACACTGAAGCTTTCTTT	CASSSTSQNTEAFF
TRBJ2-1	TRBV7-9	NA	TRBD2	TGTGCCAGCAGCCCGGGACTAGCGGGAGATAGGGAGCAGTTCTTC	CASSPGLAGDREQFF
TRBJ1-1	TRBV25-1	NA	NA	TGTGCCAGCAGTCAACCGGGTAGGTTAGCTGAAGCTTTCTTT	CASSQPGRLAEAFF
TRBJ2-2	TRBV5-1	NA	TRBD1	TGCGCCAGCAGCTCAGGACAGGGAGGTACCGGGGAGCTGTTTTTT	CASSSGQGGTGELFF
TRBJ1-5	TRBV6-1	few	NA	TGTGCCAGCAGTGGGAACTGGGGGCAGGGCGACCAGCCCCAGCATTTT	CASSGNWGQGDQPQHF
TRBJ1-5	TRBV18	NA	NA	TGTGCCAGCTCACCTGGCCGGGAGAATCAGCCCCAGCATTTT	CASSPGRENQPQHF
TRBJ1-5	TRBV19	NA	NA	TGTGCCAGTAGTATTTCCCCCGATGCAAATCAGCCCCAGCATTTT	CASSISPDANQPQHF
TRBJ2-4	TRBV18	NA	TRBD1	TGTGCCAGCTCAAGTAGACAGGGGGCTTCGAACATTCAGTACTTC	CASSSRQGASNIQYF
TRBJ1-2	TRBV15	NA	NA	TGTGCCACCAGCGCAAACCGGGACTATGGCTACACCTTC	CATSANRDYGYTF
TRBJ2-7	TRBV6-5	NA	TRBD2	TGTGCCAGCAGTACCGGACTAGCGGGCTACGAGCAGTACTTC	CASSTGLAGYEQYF
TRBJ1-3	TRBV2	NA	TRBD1	TGTGCCAGCAGTGCCCCTGACAGGGTAGACACCATATATTTT	CASSAPDRVDTIYF
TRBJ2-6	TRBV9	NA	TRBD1	TGTGCCAGCAGCGCTGGGACAGGGTTTTCTTCTGGGGCCAACGTCCTGACTTTC	CASSAGTGFSSGANVLTF
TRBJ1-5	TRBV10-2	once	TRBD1	TGCGCCAGCAGCACAGGGGGTAGTCAGCCCCAGCATTTT	CASSTGGSQPQHF
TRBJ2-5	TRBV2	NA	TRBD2	TGTGCCAGCAGTGAAGGGTTAGCGGGGGTACAAGAGACCCAGTACTTC	CASSEGLAGVQETQYF
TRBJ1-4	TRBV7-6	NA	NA	TGTGCCAGCAGCTTACCCCGCCGGGACGGAAGTTTT	CASSLPRRDGSF
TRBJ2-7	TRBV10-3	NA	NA	TGTGCCATCAGTGTCTACGAGCAGTACTTC	CAISVYEQYF
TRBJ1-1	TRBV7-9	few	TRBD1	TGTGCCAGCAGCTTTACAGGGGTTCAGCACACTGAAGCTTTCTTT	CASSFTGVQHTEAFF
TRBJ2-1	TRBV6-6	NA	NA	TGTGCCAGCAGTTTGCGGGACAGCAAGCAGTTCTTC	CASSLRDSKQFF
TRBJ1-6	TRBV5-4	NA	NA	TGTGCCAGCAGCCCGTGGGAGGGATCACCCCTCCACTTT	CASSPWEGSPLHF
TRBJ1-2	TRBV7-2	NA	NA	TGTGCCAGCAGCTTAGCTGACAGCAGGTTGTATGGCTACACCTTC	CASSLADSRLYGYTF
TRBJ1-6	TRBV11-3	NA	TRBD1	TGTGCCAGCAGCACCGGGACAGGGAATAATTCACCCCTCCACTTT	CASSTGTGNNSPLHF
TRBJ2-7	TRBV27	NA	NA	TGTGCCAGCAGAAGATGGGGCAACTCCTACGAGCAGTACTTC	CASRRWGNSYEQYF
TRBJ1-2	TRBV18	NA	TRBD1	TGTGCCAGCTCACCACTGAGGACAGGGTCGGCTAACTATGGCTACACCTTC	CASSPLRTGSANYGYTF
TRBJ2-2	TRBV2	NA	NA	TGTGCCAGCAGTGACAGGGGGAACACCGGGGAGCTGTTTTTT	CASSDRGNTGELFF
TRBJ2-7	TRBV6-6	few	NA	TGTGCCAGCAGTTTCAAGGTTCCCTACGAGCAGTACTTC	CASSFKVPYEQYF
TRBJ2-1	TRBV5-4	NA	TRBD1	TGTGCCAGCAGCTTGGAGGGGGCTTTAGGCAATGAGCAGTTCTTC	CASSLEGALGNEQFF
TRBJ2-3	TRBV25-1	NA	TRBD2	TGTGCCAGCAGTGATCAAGGACTAGCGGGAGGCCCCACAGATACGCAGTATTTT	CASSDQGLAGGPTDTQYF
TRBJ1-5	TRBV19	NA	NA	TGTGCCAGTAGGCCCCGGGCCCTTAACCCTAATCAGCCCCAGCATTTT	CASRPRALNPNQPQHF
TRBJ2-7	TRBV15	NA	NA	TGTGCCACCAGCAGAGGACCCCCCCGGGGGTGGTACGAGCAGTACTTC	CATSRGPPRGWYEQYF
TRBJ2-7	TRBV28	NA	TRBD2	TGTGCCACCCAATCACTAGCGGGCCTCTACGAGCAGTACTTC	CATQSLAGLYEQYF
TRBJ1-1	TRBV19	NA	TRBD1	TGTGCCACAGCATTAGCCGGGACAGGGGGATGGACTGAAGCTTTCTTT	CATALAGTGGWTEAFF
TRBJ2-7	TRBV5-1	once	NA	TGCGCCAGCAGCGCGGGACAGATCTTCTACGAGCAGTACTTC	CASSAGQIFYEQYF
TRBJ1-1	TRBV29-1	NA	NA	TGCAGCGTATTATCCGGGGCCAACACTGAAGCTTTCTTT	CSVLSGANTEAFF
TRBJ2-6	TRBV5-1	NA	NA	TGCGCCAGCAGCTTGGATCCAAATACCTTGGGACTCTACTCTGGGGCCAACGTCCTGACTTTC	CASSLDPNTLGLYSGANVLTF
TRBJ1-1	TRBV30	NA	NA	TGTGCCTGGACCTTAAGGGGAGGAGGAACTGAAGCTTTCTTT	CAWTLRGGGTEAFF
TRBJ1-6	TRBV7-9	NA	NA	TGTGCCAGCAGCTTAGAGGACAGTTCACCCCTCCACTTT	CASSLEDSSPLHF
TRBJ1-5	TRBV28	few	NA	TGTGCCAGCAGTTGGTTGGGTCAGCCCCAGCATTTT	CASSWLGQPQHF
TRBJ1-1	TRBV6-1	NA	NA	TGTGCCAGCAGGGACGGGACACTAAACACTGAAGCTTTCTTT	CASRDGTLNTEAFF
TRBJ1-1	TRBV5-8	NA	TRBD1	TGTGCCAGCAGCCGAGTTCAGGGGGCTCGAACTGAAGCTTTCTTT	CASSRVQGARTEAFF
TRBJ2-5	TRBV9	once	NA	TGTGCCAGCAGCGTAGCCCCGGGGCGGGTGGAGACCCAGTACTTC	CASSVAPGRVETQYF
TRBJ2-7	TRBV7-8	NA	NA	TGTGCCAGCAGCTTACAGGCTAGTTCCTCCTACGAGCAGTACTTC	CASSLQASSSYEQYF
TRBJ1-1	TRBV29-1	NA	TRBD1	TGCAGCGTCTCCCGGACAGGGGGCTCGACGACTGAAGCTTTCTTT	CSVSRTGGSTTEAFF
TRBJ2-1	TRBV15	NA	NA	TGTGCCACCAGCAGAGATCCGACAGATTACAATGAGCAGTTCTTC	CATSRDPTDYNEQFF
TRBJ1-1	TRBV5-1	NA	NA	TGCGCCAGCAGCTTCGGGGGCCCTGAAGCTTTCTTT	CASSFGGPEAFF
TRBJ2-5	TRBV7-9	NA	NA	TGTGCCAGCAGCCCCTTGGTGGTGGGAGAGACCCAGTACTTC	CASSPLVVGETQYF
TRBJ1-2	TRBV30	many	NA	TGTGCCTGGTCTCAGATAAACTATGGCTACACCTTC	CAWSQINYGYTF